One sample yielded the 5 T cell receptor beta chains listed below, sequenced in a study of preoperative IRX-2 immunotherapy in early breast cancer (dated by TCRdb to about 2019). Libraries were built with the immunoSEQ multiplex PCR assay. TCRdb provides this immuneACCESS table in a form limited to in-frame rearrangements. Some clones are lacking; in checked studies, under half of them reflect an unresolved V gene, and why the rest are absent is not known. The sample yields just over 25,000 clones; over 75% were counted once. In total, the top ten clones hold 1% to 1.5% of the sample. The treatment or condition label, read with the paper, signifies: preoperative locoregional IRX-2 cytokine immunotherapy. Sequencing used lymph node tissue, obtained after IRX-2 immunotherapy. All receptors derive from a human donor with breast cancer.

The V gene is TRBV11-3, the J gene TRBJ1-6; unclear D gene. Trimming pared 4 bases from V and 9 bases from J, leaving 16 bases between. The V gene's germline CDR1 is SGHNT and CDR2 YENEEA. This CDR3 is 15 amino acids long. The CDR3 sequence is CASSSLGLNSSPLHF. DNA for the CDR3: TGTGCCAGCAGCTCCTTGGGCCTGAACAGTTCACCCCTCCACTTT.

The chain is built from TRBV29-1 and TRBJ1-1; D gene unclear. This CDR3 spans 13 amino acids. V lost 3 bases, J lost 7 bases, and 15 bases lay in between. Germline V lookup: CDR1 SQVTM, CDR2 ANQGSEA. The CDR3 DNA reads TGCAGCGTTGATGGCAGCCGTCGTTTTGAAGCTTTCTTT. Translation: CSVDGSRRFEAFF.

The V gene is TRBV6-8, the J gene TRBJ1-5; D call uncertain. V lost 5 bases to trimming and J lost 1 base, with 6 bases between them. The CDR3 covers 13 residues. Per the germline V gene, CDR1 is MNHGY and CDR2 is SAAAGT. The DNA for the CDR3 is TGTGCCAGCAGTGTGGTAAGCAATCAGCCCCAGCATTTT. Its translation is CASSVVSNQPQHF.

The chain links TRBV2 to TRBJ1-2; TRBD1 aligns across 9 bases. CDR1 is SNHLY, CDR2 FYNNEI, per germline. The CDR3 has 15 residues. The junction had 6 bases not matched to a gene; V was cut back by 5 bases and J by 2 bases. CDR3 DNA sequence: TGTGCCAGCAGTACCCGGACAGGGGCCAACTATGGCTACACCTTC. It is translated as CASSTRTGANYGYTF.

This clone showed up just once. The CDR3 DNA is TGCAGCGTTGAACGGGCAGGAGGGAACTATGGCTACACCTTC. It codes for CSVERAGGNYGYTF. V usage is TRBV29-1 and J usage is TRBJ1-2; D is undetermined. The length of the CDR3 is 14 residues. The germline gives CDR1 SQVTM, CDR2 ANQGSEA. Trimming took off 2 bases at V and 2 bases at J, with 12 bases between the two ends.